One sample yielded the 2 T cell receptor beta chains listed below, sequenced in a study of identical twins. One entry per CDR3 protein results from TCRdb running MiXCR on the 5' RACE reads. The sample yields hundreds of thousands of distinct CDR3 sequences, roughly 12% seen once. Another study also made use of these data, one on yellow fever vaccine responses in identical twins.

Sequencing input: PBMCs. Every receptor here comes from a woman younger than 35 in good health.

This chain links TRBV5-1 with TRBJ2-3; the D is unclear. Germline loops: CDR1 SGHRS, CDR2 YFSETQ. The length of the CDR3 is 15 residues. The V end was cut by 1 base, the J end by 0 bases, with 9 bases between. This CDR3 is CASSLQHGSTDTQYF. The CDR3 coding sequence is TGCGCCAGCAGCTTGCAACACGGAAGCACAGATACGCAGTATTTT.

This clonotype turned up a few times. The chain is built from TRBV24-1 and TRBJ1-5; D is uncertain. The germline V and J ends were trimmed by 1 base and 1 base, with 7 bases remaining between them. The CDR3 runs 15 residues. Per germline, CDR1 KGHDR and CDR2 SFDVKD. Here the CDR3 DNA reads TGTGCCACCAGTGATTTCGGTCAGAGCAATCAGCCCCAGCATTTT. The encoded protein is CATSDFGQSNQPQHF.